The source of this T cell receptor beta chain is a study of T cells in Graves' hyperthyroidism and ophthalmopathy. Not enrolled were patients with uncontrolled infection, other autoimmune disease, pregnancy or lactation. Each diagnosis was grounded in clinical symptoms, serum thyroxine and TRAb, thyroid ultrasound, and orbital computed tomography. Using RNA transcripts as the source, TCR beta CDR3 regions were amplified. First-round RT-PCR targeting the TCR CDR3 was performed with the HTBI primer set. From the multiplex PCR reads, TCRdb called clonotypes with MiXCR, one entry per CDR3 protein. In the table there are a few hundred thousand distinct CDR3 sequences, 46% of which are singletons. This clonotype was recorded many times. The antigen is not known. Notes on the study in general: Most thyroid clonotypes that were expanded above 0.001 also turned up in blood.

Germline lookup yields CDR1 DFQATT and CDR2 SNEGSKA (reference sequence). Trimming pared 7 bases from V and 0 bases from J, leaving 9 bases between. There are 13 residues in the CDR3. The chain uses TRBV20-1 and TRBJ2-2; D tentatively reads TRBD1 or TRBD2 (6 bases each). Source material: peripheral blood or thyroid tissue (not recorded which). The sequence derives from a woman between 18 and 29 years old with Graves' hyperthyroidism. The CDR3 DNA reads as TGCAGTGTCGGGGGCTCGAACACCGGGGAGCTGTTTTTT. Translation: CSVGGSNTGELFF.